This TCR beta chain was captured in a study of T cell changes during pregnancy in multiple sclerosis. The protocol was immunoSEQ multiplex PCR, while the TCRdb copy is restricted to in-frame clones and leaves out a portion. The sample lists tens of thousands of clones, about nine tenths seen once, with approximately 1.6% in the top ten. Looked up from germline, CDR1 is MGHRA and CDR2 is YSYEKL. The CDR3 totals 16 residues. With 3 bases clipped from V and 6 bases from J, the junction kept 8 bases outside the gene matches. The receptor's source is a female donor in good health, enrolled as a control in a pregnancy study. This material consisted of peripheral blood, taken in the first trimester of pregnancy. The rearrangement links TRBV4-1 to TRBJ1-5; 10 nucleotides agree with TRBD1. CDR3 region: CASSQEGTGVFQPQHF. DNA of the CDR3: TGCGCCAGCAGCCAGGAGGGGACAGGGGTTTTTCAGCCCCAGCATTTT.